This T cell receptor beta chain originates from a study of OX40 agonist ivuxolimab in advanced cancers. Blood draws occurred at baseline, cycle 4 day 1, and cycle 7 day 1. The CDR3 length is 11 residues. Libraries were prepared by immunoSEQ multiplex PCR; TCRdb keeps only in-frame clonotypes and omits some of them. This table has roughly 47,000 clones, approximately 88% appearing once. The sequencing here drew on CD4+ or CD8+ T cells sorted from blood, taken in a trial of the OX40 agonist ivuxolimab. This TCR was recovered from an adult with an advanced solid tumor such as melanoma, head and neck, liver or kidney cancer. The genes are TRBV12-1 and TRBJ1-2. TRBV12-1 is marked as a pseudogene. The CDR3, as DNA: TGTGCCAGCAGCTCCGCCTGGGGCTACACCTTC. Encoded protein: CASSSAWGYTF.